These 27 T cell receptor beta chains originate from one sample sequenced in a study of human thymus T cells. Measured with immunoSEQ multiplex PCR; TCRdb has only the in-frame clones, and not every one. This table holds about 60,000 clones, around 94% found once. Material: blood. These receptors all come from a boy under two years old with a congenital heart defect but otherwise immunologically healthy.

The chain recombines TRBV14 with TRBJ2-5; the D is unclear. Looked up from germline, CDR1 is SGHDN and CDR2 is FVKESK. The V and J ends lost 7 bases and 2 bases respectively, with 14 bases between them. The CDR3 loop spans 14 amino acids. The CDR3 loop reads CASKERGMQETQYF. CDR3 sequence (DNA): TGTGCCAGCAAGGAGCGAGGCATGCAAGAGACCCAGTACTTC.

V usage is TRBV2 and J usage is TRBJ2-7, with D possibly being TRBD1 or TRBD2 (7 bases each). CDR3 length: 15 amino acids. Trimming shortened V by 8 bases and J by 5 bases, and 22 bases separated the two germline ends. Germline CDR1 and CDR2: SNHLY and FYNNEI. The CDR3 DNA reads as TGTGCCAGCTACCCTACGACAGGGAGGGTCAACGAGCAGTACTTC. Its protein is CASYPTTGRVNEQYF.

The chain joins TRBV28 to TRBJ1-2; D unclear. This CDR3 region has 14 residues. Germline assignment: CDR1 MDHEN and CDR2 SYDVKM. Trimming shortened V by 1 base and J by 0 bases, and 6 bases separated the two germline ends. The CDR3 nucleotides are TGTGCCAGCAGTTTATCACTTCCTAACTATGGCTACACCTTC. It specifies CASSLSLPNYGYTF.

The rearrangement uses TRBV27 and TRBJ2-7, with D unresolved. Germline V CDR1 and CDR2: MNHEY, SMNVEV (reference sequence). V was clipped by 3 bases and J by 0 bases, with 6 bases between them. This CDR3 spans 13 amino acids. This CDR3 is CASSFDTSYEQYF. The CDR3 nucleotides read TGTGCCAGCAGTTTTGACACCTCCTACGAGCAGTACTTC.

CDR3: CASSHSGTIYEQYF. The CDR3 region has the DNA TGTGCCAGCAGCCACTCCGGGACAATCTACGAGCAGTACTTC. The chain has TRBV27 and TRBJ2-7; D may be TRBD1 (6 bases). Trimming cost V 6 bases and J 3 bases, with 15 bases left between them. The length of the CDR3 is 14 residues. In germline, CDR1 is MNHEY, CDR2 SMNVEV (reference sequence).

The V call is TRBV14, the J call TRBJ2-3; D perhaps matches TRBD2 (6 bases). Deletions cut 6 bases from V and 2 bases from J, with 9 bases between. There are 13 residues in the CDR3. The V gene's germline CDR1 is SGHDN and CDR2 FVKESK. CDR3 coding DNA: TGTGCCAGCAGTCGGACTAACACAGATACGCAGTATTTT. This gives the protein CASSRTNTDTQYF.

V and J are TRBV7-9 and TRBJ2-5; D is ambiguous. The germline V and J ends were trimmed by 5 bases and 0 bases, with 7 bases remaining between them. Germline lookup yields CDR1 SEHNR and CDR2 FQNEAQ (reference sequence). The CDR3 totals 13 residues. The CDR3 DNA is TGTGCCAGCAGCCTTCGGAACCAAGAGACCCAGTACTTC. Translating it yields CASSLRNQETQYF.

The chain combines TRBV7-8 with TRBJ2-4; D call uncertain. From germline, CDR1 is SGHVS and CDR2 FQNEAQ. CDR3 length: 15 residues. V was shortened by 5 bases and J by 0 bases, with 11 bases between the two germline ends. Here the CDR3 reads CASSPGWEAKNIQYF. CDR3 sequence (DNA): TGTGCCAGCAGCCCCGGGTGGGAAGCCAAAAACATTCAGTACTTC.

This clone is a singleton in its sample. The chain recombines TRBV7-2 with TRBJ1-2; 10 bases map to TRBD1. Germline lookup yields CDR1 SGHTA and CDR2 FQGNSA. The CDR3 consists of 15 residues. The V segment lost 0 bases and the J segment 4 bases; nucleotides outside the gene matches: 2. CDR3 sequence: CASSLAGDRGYGYTF. CDR3 nucleotide sequence: TGTGCCAGCAGCTTAGCGGGGGACAGGGGCTATGGCTACACCTTC.

This clone was detected a few times. CDR3 sequence: CASSRTGNSPLHF. In nucleotides, the CDR3 is TGTGCCAGCAGCAGGACAGGGAATTCACCCCTCCACTTT. The chain recombines TRBV21-1 with TRBJ1-6; the table's TRBD1 call for D was not verified on the DNA. TRBV21-1 is a known pseudogene. CDR3 length equals 13 residues.

This chain uses TRBV30 with TRBJ2-7, with 7 bases identical to TRBD1. V trimming: 3 bases; J trimming: 4 bases; junction bases outside the gene matches: 6. The CDR3 loop spans 13 amino acids. The germline V gene has CDR1 GTSNPN and CDR2 SVGIG (reference sequence). CDR3 sequence reads: CAWRNRGRYEQYF. The CDR3, as DNA: TGTGCCTGGAGAAACAGGGGTAGGTACGAGCAGTACTTC.

This chain uses TRBV2 with TRBJ2-5; 8 nucleotides align to TRBD2. The CDR3 covers 15 residues. Germline CDR1 is SNHLY and CDR2 is FYNNEI. V dropped 8 bases and J dropped 1; count of bases not matched to a gene: 9. The CDR3 spells CASGSTGGAQETQYF. In DNA, the CDR3 is TGTGCCAGCGGGTCAACCGGGGGGGCCCAAGAGACCCAGTACTTC. The full variable domain, its missing parts supplied by reference TRBV2 and TRBJ2-5, is EPEVTQTPSHQVTQMGQEVILRCVPISNHLYFYWYRQILGQKVEFLVSFYNNEISEKSEIFDDQFSVERPDGSNFTLKIRSTKLEDSAMYFCASGSTGGAQETQYFGPGTRLLVL.

The chain couples TRBV7-2 to TRBJ2-4; possible D gene TRBD1, 5 bases. The CDR3 loop spans 15 amino acids. The V end lost 5 bases, the J end lost 3 bases, and 14 bases lay between the germline ends. Germline CDR1 and CDR2: SGHTA and FQGNSA. Here the CDR3 reads CASSLGSGFKNIQYF. The CDR3 DNA is TGTGCCAGCAGCCTAGGGTCAGGGTTCAAAAACATTCAGTACTTC.

The CDR3 DNA follows: TGTGCCAGCAGTTCCGGACAGAGCGTTCGCTACGAGCAGTACTTC. Translation: CASSSGQSVRYEQYF. This rearrangement joins TRBV28 to TRBJ2-7; possibly TRBD1 for D (6 bases). The CDR3 runs 15 residues. The V gene's germline CDR1 is MDHEN and CDR2 SYDVKM. Trimming left V 4 bases short and J 3 bases short, with 16 bases between.

This clone was seen once. This chain connects TRBV18 to TRBJ2-7; no clear D gene. CDR1 and CDR2 from the germline V gene are KGHSH and LQKENI. The CDR3 runs to 12 residues. V was cut by 3 bases and J by 2 bases, with 5 bases left in between. In nucleotides, the CDR3 is TGTGCCAGCTCACCCGACACCTACGAGCAGTACTTC. It codes for CASSPDTYEQYF. Combining the CDR3 with reference TRBV18 and TRBJ2-7 gives the whole variable domain NAGVMQNPRHLVRRRGQEARLRCSPMKGHSHVYWYRQLPEEGLKFMVYLQKENIIDESGMPKERFSAEFPKEGPSILRIQQVVRGDSAAYFCASSPDTYEQYFGPGTRLTVT.

This chain connects TRBV6-5 to TRBJ1-2; 7 bases are shared with TRBD1. Unmatched junction bases numbered 4, after V lost 0 bases and J lost 0 bases. Looked up from germline, CDR1 is MNHEY and CDR2 is SVGAGI. This CDR3 has 16 residues. The CDR3 region has the DNA TGTGCCAGCAGTTACTCCGGGACAGAGACTAACTATGGCTACACCTTC. This encodes CASSYSGTETNYGYTF.

This clone was seen more than once but under ten times. The chain uses TRBV19 and TRBJ1-1; tentatively, D is TRBD1 (6 bases). CDR3 length: 15 amino acids. The germline V gene encodes CDR1 LNHDA and CDR2 SQIVND (reference sequence). Trimming removed 1 base from V and 2 bases from J, with 11 bases in between. The CDR3 loop is CASSIAGRGNTEAFF. The CDR3 region has the DNA TGTGCCAGTAGTATAGCGGGCAGGGGAAACACTGAAGCTTTCTTT. The whole variable domain, remainder taken from reference TRBV19 and TRBJ1-1, is DGGITQSPKYLFRKEGQNVTLSCEQNLNHDAMYWYRQDPGQGLRLIYYSQIVNDFQKGDIAEGYSVSREKKESFPLTVTSAQKNPTAFYLCASSIAGRGNTEAFFGQGTRLTVV.

This chain joins TRBV5-8 and TRBJ1-1, with 7 positions matching TRBD1. Trimming at V came to 3 bases and at J to 5 bases, leaving 7 bases not matched to a gene. Germline assignment: CDR1 SGHTS and CDR2 YDEGEE. The CDR3 has 14 amino acids. CDR3 bases: TGTGCCAGCAGCTCCCGGATGACAGGGACTGAAGCTTTCTTT. It codes for CASSSRMTGTEAFF. The full variable domain, rest sourced from reference TRBV5-8 and TRBJ1-1, is EAGVTQSPTHLIKTRGQQATLRCSPISGHTSVYWYQQALGLGLQFLLWYDEGEERNRGNFPPRFSGRQFPNYSSELNVNALELEDSALYLCASSSRMTGTEAFFGQGTRLTVV.

This clone qualifies as hyperexpanded. The chain employs TRBV10-2 and TRBJ1-5; D is undetermined. The CDR3 has 11 residues. Germline CDR1 and CDR2: WSHSY and SAAADI. Trimming pared 3 bases from V and 7 bases from J, leaving 4 bases between. The CDR3 nucleotides are TGCGCCAGCAGTGATAACCAGCCCCAGCATTTT. It codes for CASSDNQPQHF.

Turning to this clone: Mismatch with germline at one junction end may stem from a read error. V and J are TRBV7-2 and TRBJ2-2; 7 nucleotides align to TRBD2. Germline V gene sequence: CDR1 SGHTA, CDR2 FQGNSA. CDR3 size: 15 residues. CDR3 amino acids: CASSLAAGNTGELFF. CDR3 nucleotides: TGTGCCAGCAGCCTAGCGGCGGGGAACACCGGGGAGCTGTTTTTT.

The chain carries TRBV6-1 and TRBJ2-3, with 7 positions matching TRBD2. V lost 3 bases, J lost 0 bases, and 3 bases stayed unmatched. CDR1 is MNHNS and CDR2 is SASEGT in the germline V gene. The CDR3 is made up of 15 amino acids. The CDR3, as DNA: TGTGCCAGCAGTGAGGGGGGGACTAGCACAGATACGCAGTATTTT. Its translation is CASSEGGTSTDTQYF.

The rearrangement uses TRBV5-1 and TRBJ1-6; D not certain. Deletions cut 0 bases from V and 7 bases from J, with 8 bases between. This CDR3 is 14 amino acids long. Germline CDR1 reads SGHRS; CDR2 reads YFSETQ. The CDR3 is CASSLGSGNSPLHF. CDR3 nucleotides: TGCGCCAGCAGCTTGGGGTCGGGGAATTCACCCCTCCACTTT.

V usage is TRBV6-6 and J usage is TRBJ2-7; 12 bases are shared with TRBD2. Unmatched junction bases numbered 11, after V lost 5 bases and J lost 9 bases. The CDR3 runs 15 residues. The germline V gene encodes CDR1 MNHNY and CDR2 SVGAGI (reference sequence). CDR3 nucleotides: TGTGCCAGCAGTCCTCAGCTAGCGGGAGGGCCCGGGCAGTACTTC. Translating it yields CASSPQLAGGPGQYF.

The DNA for the CDR3 is TGTGCCAGCAGCTTGGATAGCGGGAAGGTCTACGAGCAGTACTTC. Translated: CASSLDSGKVYEQYF. V gene TRBV5-5 combines with J gene TRBJ2-7; 8 nucleotides align to TRBD2. Trimming took 0 bases from V and 3 from J; bases not matched to a gene: 5. This CDR3 contains 15 residues. Looked up from germline, CDR1 is SGHKS and CDR2 is YYEKEE (reference sequence).

The V gene is TRBV6-5, the J gene TRBJ2-3; D uncertain. Between the trimmed V and J ends, which lost 8 bases and 2 bases, there was a span of 14 bases. The CDR3 consists of 14 residues. The germline V gene encodes CDR1 MNHEY and CDR2 SVGAGI. CDR3 protein: CASGTSLNTDTQYF. In DNA form, the CDR3 reads TGTGCCAGCGGTACCTCACTAAACACAGATACGCAGTATTTT.

This clone appeared once. In DNA form, the CDR3 reads TGTGCCAGCAGCTCTAGCGGGGGGGCCAAAAGCCCTCGCGAGCAGTACTTC. This codes for CASSSSGGAKSPREQYF. The rearrangement links TRBV5-4 to TRBJ2-7, with 12 positions matching TRBD2. The CDR3 covers 17 residues. The germline V gene has CDR1 SGHNT and CDR2 YYREEE (reference sequence). The ends lost 3 bases at V and 6 bases at J; junction bases unmatched: 13.

In DNA form, the CDR3 reads TGTGCCAGCTCACCACCGCGACCCGGACAGCACAATGAGCAGTTCTTC. This translates into CASSPPRPGQHNEQFF. The V gene is TRBV18, the J gene TRBJ2-1; perhaps TRBD1 as D (6 bases). Germline V gene sequence: CDR1 KGHSH, CDR2 LQKENI. Trimming removed 0 bases from V and 5 bases from J, with 14 bases in between. The length of the CDR3 is 16 residues.